This is a list of T cell receptor beta chains from one sample in a study of blood T cells in healthy people across ages. One entry per CDR3 protein, called by TCRdb with MiXCR from the 5' RACE reads. The profile shows about 1.4 million distinct CDR3 sequences, around 59% of them singletons. The sequencing input was blood. These receptors were collected from a man aged 18 to 29 in good health. The CDR3 runs from the conserved cysteine through the conserved F or W. The D gene is left open where the match is weak. A row's size may be missing; if present it is once, few, many or a size class.

clone_size	d_call	v_call	j_call	cdr3_aa	cdr3_nt
few	TRBD2	TRBV7-2	TRBJ2-1	CASSLARAGTSELVHEQFF	TGTGCCAGCAGCTTAGCGAGAGCCGGGACTAGCGAGCTCGTCCATGAGCAGTTCTTC
NA	NA	TRBV4-2	TRBJ1-2	CASSQVSSTDPYGYTF	TGTGCCAGCAGCCAAGTATCTTCGACAGATCCATATGGCTACACCTTC
NA	NA	TRBV5-1	TRBJ2-3	CASSLAWKSETTDTQYF	TGCGCCAGCAGCTTGGCCTGGAAGAGCGAAACCACAGATACGCAGTATTTT
NA	NA	TRBV10-1	TRBJ2-7	CASSDPWRPPYEQYF	TGCGCCAGCAGCGATCCGTGGCGGCCCCCCTACGAGCAGTACTTC
NA	NA	TRBV7-9	TRBJ2-7	CASSSRAPGEQYF	TGTGCCAGCAGCTCCCGGGCTCCCGGGGAGCAGTACTTC
NA	TRBD1	TRBV28	TRBJ2-1	CASSTTLQGARYNEQFF	TGTGCCAGCAGTACGACCTTACAGGGGGCACGGTACAATGAGCAGTTCTTC
NA	TRBD2	TRBV11-2	TRBJ2-5	CASILGTSVRRETQYF	TGTGCCAGCATCTTGGGGACTAGCGTCCGGCGGGAGACCCAGTACTTC
NA	NA	TRBV6-5	TRBJ1-1	CASRVTGYTEAFF	TGTGCCAGCAGAGTCACAGGTTACACTGAAGCTTTCTTT
NA	NA	TRBV10-3	TRBJ1-1	CAISESMGGMNTEAFF	TGTGCCATCAGTGAGTCAATGGGCGGAATGAACACTGAAGCTTTCTTT
once	NA	TRBV5-5	TRBJ2-1	CASNSPLLYNNEQFF	TGTGCCAGCAACTCCCCTCTGCTATATAACAATGAGCAGTTCTTC
NA	NA	TRBV5-1	TRBJ1-6	CASSLAQAGNSPLHF	TGCGCCAGCAGCTTGGCACAGGCCGGGAATTCACCCCTCCACTTT
NA	TRBD1	TRBV4-1	TRBJ1-2	CASSQVVTGDGYTF	TGCGCCAGCAGCCAAGTGGTTACAGGGGACGGCTACACCTTC
NA	NA	TRBV7-8	TRBJ1-4	CASSLAPIATNEKLFF	TGTGCCAGCAGCTTAGCCCCCATCGCAACTAATGAAAAACTGTTTTTT
NA	NA	TRBV7-2	TRBJ2-5	CASSIREQGTQYF	TGTGCCAGCAGCATACGGGAGCAGGGGACCCAGTACTTC
NA	TRBD1	TRBV7-9	TRBJ2-7	CASSDETGGLYF	TGTGCCAGCAGCGACGAGACAGGGGGCCTGTACTTC
few	NA	TRBV11-1	TRBJ2-1	CASSFRTPAFSNEQFF	TGTGCCAGCAGCTTTAGAACCCCAGCCTTCAGCAATGAGCAGTTCTTC
NA	TRBD1	TRBV7-2	TRBJ2-7	CASSLTRGTGLAEQYF	TGTGCCAGCAGCCTTACGCGTGGGACAGGGCTCGCTGAGCAGTACTTC
NA	TRBD1	TRBV20-1	TRBJ1-5	CSANPGTGDNQPQHF	TGCAGTGCCAACCCCGGGACAGGGGACAATCAGCCCCAGCATTTT
NA	NA	TRBV6-2/TRBV6-3	TRBJ2-4	CASSMSGGKNIQYF	TGTGCCAGCAGTATGAGCGGTGGCAAAAACATTCAGTACTTC
NA	TRBD1	TRBV2	TRBJ2-7	CASSDPGGYDEQYF	TGTGCCAGCAGTGACCCAGGGGGATATGACGAGCAGTACTTC
once	TRBD1	TRBV2	TRBJ1-1	CASRATGGRGTEAFF	TGTGCCAGCAGAGCGACAGGGGGCAGAGGCACTGAAGCTTTCTTT
many	NA	TRBV6-5	TRBJ2-7	CASSLPGRWDEQYF	TGTGCCAGCAGTCTTCCAGGGAGGTGGGACGAGCAGTACTTC
few	TRBD2	TRBV4-2	TRBJ2-5	CASSYNVGLENQETQYF	TGTGCCAGCAGCTACAACGTGGGACTAGAAAACCAAGAGACCCAGTACTTC
NA	NA	TRBV5-1	TRBJ2-6	CASSLRDKAGANVLTF	TGCGCCAGCAGCCTCCGGGACAAGGCTGGGGCCAACGTCCTGACTTTC
NA	NA	TRBV15	TRBJ1-2	CATSRDRTVYGYTF	TGTGCCACCAGCAGAGACAGGACGGTCTATGGCTACACCTTC
few	TRBD1	TRBV29-1	TRBJ2-1	CSLSGQGWDEQFF	TGCAGCCTCTCAGGACAGGGGTGGGATGAGCAGTTCTTC
NA	TRBD1	TRBV7-9	TRBJ2-6	CASSSRGQDSSGANVLTF	TGTGCCAGCAGCTCGCGGGGACAGGACAGCTCTGGGGCCAACGTCCTGACTTTC
NA	NA	TRBV20-1	TRBJ1-2	CSAPGSDDYGYTF	TGCAGTGCCCCGGGCAGCGACGATTATGGCTACACCTTC
NA	NA	TRBV10-3	TRBJ2-3	CAIRETDTQYF	TGTGCCATCAGAGAAACAGATACGCAGTATTTT
NA	NA	TRBV15	TRBJ2-7	CATSRRQSSSYEQYF	TGTGCCACCAGCAGAAGACAGTCTAGCTCCTACGAGCAGTACTTC
NA	NA	TRBV20-1	TRBJ1-2	CSARDADRWSNYGYTF	TGCAGTGCTAGAGATGCAGATCGCTGGTCTAACTATGGCTACACCTTC
NA	TRBD2	TRBV6-2/TRBV6-3	TRBJ2-7	CASRTGLAGLYEQYF	TGTGCCAGCAGGACGGGACTAGCGGGCCTCTACGAGCAGTACTTC
NA	NA	TRBV20-1	TRBJ1-2	CSASLDSSNYGYTF	TGCAGTGCTAGCCTAGACAGTTCTAACTATGGCTACACCTTC
few	NA	TRBV4-1	TRBJ1-2	CASSQGGSLYYGYTF	TGCGCCAGCAGCCAAGGAGGCAGCCTCTACTATGGCTACACCTTC
once	TRBD1	TRBV13	TRBJ1-1	CASSHDRDRAFF	TGTGCCAGCAGCCACGACCGGGACAGGGCTTTCTTT
few	NA	TRBV20-1	TRBJ2-5	CSARGPGTVSEQYF	TGCAGTGCTAGAGGACCGGGGACTGTCAGTGAGCAGTACTTC
NA	TRBD1	TRBV7-9	TRBJ2-1	CASSFYLQGWNEQFF	TGTGCCAGCAGCTTCTACCTACAGGGGTGGAATGAGCAGTTCTTC
NA	NA	TRBV6-5	TRBJ1-4	CASSYSSFIATNEKLFF	TGTGCCAGCAGTTACTCGTCGTTTATCGCAACTAATGAAAAACTGTTTTTT
NA	TRBD1	TRBV15	TRBJ2-3	CATSSLDRGTDTQYF	TGTGCCACCAGCAGCCTGGACAGGGGCACAGATACGCAGTATTTT
NA	NA	TRBV7-9	TRBJ2-7	CASTSYRAPRPPEQYF	TGTGCCAGCACCTCCTACAGGGCCCCCCGTCCTCCCGAGCAGTACTTC
NA	NA	TRBV12-3/TRBV12-4	TRBJ2-1	CASSPEYNEQFF	TGTGCCAGCAGTCCCGAGTACAATGAGCAGTTCTTC
NA	NA	TRBV28	TRBJ1-2	CASSCKGFNGYIF	TGTGCCAGCAGTTGCAAGGGATTCAATGGCTACATCTTC
few	TRBD1	TRBV27	TRBJ2-4	CASSPGLGQGLGNIQYF	TGTGCCAGCAGTCCTGGGCTGGGACAGGGATTGGGAAACATTCAGTACTTC
once	NA	TRBV13	TRBJ2-5	CASSGRDTIKETQYF	TGTGCCAGCAGCGGTCGGGACACCATAAAAGAGACCCAGTACTTC
NA	NA	TRBV20-1	TRBJ2-5	CSVSPQRWFGGDKETQYF	TGCAGTGTTAGCCCCCAGAGGTGGTTCGGCGGCGATAAGGAGACCCAGTACTTC
NA	NA	TRBV7-6	TRBJ2-2	CASSFETRELFF	TGTGCCAGCAGCTTCGAGACCCGGGAGCTGTTTTTT
NA	TRBD2	TRBV6-6	TRBJ2-7	CASMDAGGRLIEQYF	TGTGCCAGCATGGATGCGGGGGGGCGCCTTATCGAGCAGTACTTC
NA	NA	TRBV20-1	TRBJ2-7	CSAGGQFGSYEQYF	TGCAGTGCTGGGGGTCAGTTTGGGTCCTACGAGCAGTACTTC